The rows below give T cell receptor beta chains drawn from one sample of a study of cytomegalovirus exposure and HLA in healthy donors. Profiled with immunoSEQ multiplex PCR; TCRdb holds only in-frame clones, not every one. The sample gives about 130,000 clones, about 87% of which show up once; under 8% is in the top ten. Material for sequencing was PBMCs. Receptor source: a woman in her 30s in good health and CMV-seropositive. Each CDR3 is given with its conserved first and last residue. Each record gives: D gene, V gene, clone size, J gene, CDR3 protein, CDR3 DNA. The D gene is left open where the match is weak. Clone size is not always given. Where it is, it says once, few, many or a class for expanded clones.

.	TRBV5-1	.	TRBJ1-4	CASSLGQINEKLFF	TGCGCCAGCAGCTTAGGACAGATTAATGAAAAACTGTTTTTT
TRBD2	TRBV28	.	TRBJ2-5	CASNLSGRGETQYF	TGTGCCAGCAACCTTAGCGGGCGGGGAGAGACCCAGTACTTC
.	TRBV5-1	.	TRBJ2-2	CASSSGSTGMAGELFF	TGCGCCAGCAGCTCGGGGTCCACCGGGATGGCCGGGGAGCTGTTTTTT
TRBD2	TRBV2	.	TRBJ2-1	CASSGGLVIYNEQFF	TGTGCCAGCAGTGGCGGACTAGTAATCTACAATGAGCAGTTCTTC
TRBD1	TRBV7-3	few	TRBJ2-5	CASSKGQGETQYF	TGTGCCAGCAGCAAGGGACAGGGAGAGACCCAGTACTTC
TRBD2	TRBV5-1	.	TRBJ2-1	CASSSTLAGSSLGEQFF	TGCGCCAGCAGCTCTACCTTAGCGGGGAGCTCCCTCGGTGAGCAGTTCTTC
TRBD2	TRBV10-3	.	TRBJ2-7	CAIRPGLTNSYEQYF	TGTGCCATCAGGCCGGGACTAACAAACTCCTACGAGCAGTACTTC
.	TRBV7-6	.	TRBJ2-6	CASSLGAGILSGANVLTF	TGTGCCAGCAGCTTAGGGGCAGGGATCCTTTCTGGGGCCAACGTCCTGACTTTC
.	TRBV4-1	.	TRBJ2-1	CASRKGDMSSYNEQFF	TGCGCCAGCAGGAAAGGGGACATGAGCTCCTACAATGAGCAGTTCTTC
.	TRBV10-2	.	TRBJ1-2	CASSDSLVAGPGGGYTF	TGCGCCAGCAGTGATTCTCTCGTAGCAGGGCCTGGTGGAGGCTACACCTTC
TRBD1	TRBV14	once	TRBJ2-1	CASSHTPGQEYNEQFF	TGTGCCAGCAGCCATACCCCGGGACAGGAATACAATGAGCAGTTCTTC
.	TRBV7-3	.	TRBJ2-3	CASSPTLADTQYF	TGTGCCAGCAGCCCCACTCTTGCAGATACGCAGTATTTT
.	TRBV28	.	TRBJ1-2	CASSLGGQEGAGYTF	TGTGCCAGCAGTTTGGGTGGGCAGGAAGGCGCTGGCTACACCTTC
.	TRBV11-2	once	TRBJ2-7	CASSLGQGSHEQYF	TGTGCCAGCAGCTTAGGGCAGGGGAGCCACGAGCAGTACTTC
TRBD2	TRBV28	.	TRBJ2-3	CASSSLGSGGGTDTQYF	TGTGCCAGCAGTTCCCTGGGTAGCGGGGGGGGAACAGATACGCAGTATTTT
.	TRBV18	once	TRBJ2-3	CASSPRDSGADTQYF	TGTGCCAGCTCACCGCGGGACAGCGGCGCAGATACGCAGTATTTT
.	TRBV6-4	once	TRBJ2-3	CASSDSMRSSGTQYF	TGTGCCAGCAGTGACTCGATGAGGTCCTCTGGTACGCAGTATTTT
TRBD2	TRBV19	once	TRBJ2-1	CANIRTSGTSLEFF	TGTGCCAATATTCGGACTAGCGGGACGTCGTTGGAGTTCTTC
TRBD2	TRBV28	.	TRBJ2-3	CASSSGGTFTDTQYF	TGTGCCAGCAGTTCGGGGGGGACCTTCACAGATACGCAGTATTTT
TRBD2	TRBV5-1	.	TRBJ2-3	CASSLDRGGDTQYF	TGCGCCAGCAGCTTGGATCGGGGGGGAGATACGCAGTATTTT
TRBD2	TRBV28	.	TRBJ2-7	CASTPSGNYEQYF	TGTGCCAGCACTCCTAGCGGGAACTACGAGCAGTACTTC
.	TRBV28	.	TRBJ1-1	CASSFRGWENTEAFF	TGTGCCAGCAGTTTTCGAGGGTGGGAGAACACTGAAGCTTTCTTT
TRBD1	TRBV18	.	TRBJ1-6	CASSLSQGAPLHF	TGTGCCAGCTCACTCTCACAGGGGGCACCCCTCCACTTT
.	TRBV7-2	.	TRBJ2-7	CASSLTVYYEQYF	TGTGCCAGCAGCTTGACAGTTTATTACGAGCAGTACTTC
.	TRBV28	.	TRBJ2-1	CASSLWTQGYNEQFF	TGTGCCAGCAGTTTGTGGACCCAGGGCTACAATGAGCAGTTCTTC
TRBD2	TRBV25-1	.	TRBJ2-1	CASSELGLGDNEQFF	TGTGCCAGCAGTGAACTGGGACTAGGGGACAATGAGCAGTTCTTC
.	TRBV7-2	.	TRBJ1-4	CASSTRTAINEKLFF	TGTGCCAGCAGCACCCGGACAGCCATTAATGAAAAACTGTTTTTT
TRBD2	TRBV19	.	TRBJ2-6	CASSIPGGRSLRANVLTF	TGTGCCAGTAGTATTCCGGGGGGGCGATCCCTCCGGGCCAACGTCCTGACTTTC
.	TRBV7-9	once	TRBJ1-2	CASSLEQGFGYTF	TGTGCCAGCAGCTTAGAGCAGGGATTCGGCTACACCTTC